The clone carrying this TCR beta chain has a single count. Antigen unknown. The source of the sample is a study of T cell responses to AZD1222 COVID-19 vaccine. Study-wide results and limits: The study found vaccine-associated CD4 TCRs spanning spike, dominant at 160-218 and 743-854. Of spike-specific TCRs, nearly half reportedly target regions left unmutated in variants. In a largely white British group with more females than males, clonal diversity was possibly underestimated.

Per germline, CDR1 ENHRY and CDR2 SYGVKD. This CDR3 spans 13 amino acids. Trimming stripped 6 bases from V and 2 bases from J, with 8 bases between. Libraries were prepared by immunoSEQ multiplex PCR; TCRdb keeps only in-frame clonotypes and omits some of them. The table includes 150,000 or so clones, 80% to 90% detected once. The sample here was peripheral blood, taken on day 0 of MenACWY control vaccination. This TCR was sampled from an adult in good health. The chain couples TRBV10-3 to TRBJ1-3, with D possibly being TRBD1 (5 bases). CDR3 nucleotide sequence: TGTGCCATCAGGGGGGGAACTGGAAACACCATATATTTT. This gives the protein CAIRGGTGNTIYF.